This T cell receptor (beta chain) was recorded in a study of radiation and T cells in renal cell carcinoma. The method was immunoSEQ multiplex PCR; TCRdb's version includes in-frame clones alone and lacks a portion of them. The table includes around 4,800 clones, roughly 53% detected once. Treatment described: 15 Gy SBRT to primary tumor, nephrectomy 4 weeks later. Findings of the study overall: In blood, top tumor clones expanded by 2 weeks, shrinking by 4.

Points on this clone: Its antigen is still unknown.

The receptor's source is a man aged 60 to 75 with renal cell carcinoma. Source: tumor tissue, taken from a patient whose treatment included radiotherapy and nephrectomy.

In nucleotides, the CDR3 is TGTGCCAGCAGTGAACGAGGGAACGAGCAGTACTTC. Translated, it gives CASSERGNEQYF. The chain is built from TRBV2 and TRBJ2-7; TRBD2 might be the D (5 bases). The CDR3 runs 12 residues. Germline-derived CDR1 and CDR2 are SNHLY and FYNNEI. Trimming removed 2 bases at V and 5 bases at J, with 7 bases between.